This note documents a single T cell receptor beta chain sequence. Original methodology: Amplifying reference gene primers gave estimates of nucleated cell counts. Repertoires were generated with immunoSEQ multiplex PCR, while TCRdb's copy carries only in-frame clones and drops some. That table gives V, J and clone size, and the DNA gave D and trimming. The repertoire holds fewer than 80,000 clones, around 76% seen once, with 5.3% in the top ten. The length of the CDR3 is 16 residues. After removal of 0 bases from V and 5 bases from J, the junction contained 8 bases not matched to a gene. Per germline, CDR1 GTSNPN and CDR2 SVGIG (reference sequence). The source of the sample is a study of blood T cell repertoires in COVID-19. For the study at large: Material from acute and convalescent COVID-19 was sourced from the United States, Italy and Spain. T cells, B-cell-depleted T cells, or PBMCs provided the cDNA or gDNA that served as material.

The sequencing sample was made of peripheral blood. The chain joins TRBV30 to TRBJ1-2, with 11 positions matching TRBD1. The sequence was collected from a human donor in a cohort sampled during active COVID-19. DNA for the CDR3: TGTGCCTGGAGTGTCAGGACAGGGGGCTCAGAATATGGCTACACCTTC. This gives the protein CAWSVRTGGSEYGYTF.